The 19 T cell receptor beta chains reported below all come from one sample, sequenced in a study of shared clonotypes between healthy human individuals. Using immunoSEQ multiplex PCR, the repertoire was profiled, and TCRdb retains in-frame clones only, with some absent. The sample lists about a million clones, about 77% occurring once. The sequenced sample was memory CD4+ T cells sorted from blood. Specified subset: CD45RA-negative fraction. These receptors were obtained from a man aged 18 to 29 in good health.

The V and J genes are TRBV15 and TRBJ1-2; D is undetermined. V lost 3 bases, J lost 2 bases, and 16 bases lay in between. CDR3 length equals 16 residues. Germline V gene sequence: CDR1 LNHNV, CDR2 YYDKDF (reference sequence). In DNA, the CDR3 is TGTGCCACCAGCAGCGGACCGCCCCGGGAGAACTATGGCTACACCTTC. Translation gives CATSSGPPRENYGYTF.

This chain links TRBV18 with TRBJ2-3; the D call may be TRBD1 or TRBD2 (5 bases each). This CDR3 comprises 16 residues. The V and J ends lost 0 bases and 2 bases respectively, with 12 bases between them. CDR1 and CDR2 from the germline V gene are KGHSH and LQKENI. This CDR3 reads CASSPPKRGPTDTQYF. In DNA form, the CDR3 reads TGTGCCAGCTCACCACCGAAGAGGGGACCCACAGATACGCAGTATTTT.

The V and J genes are TRBV28 and TRBJ1-5, with 12 bases aligning to TRBD1. The ends lost 5 bases at V and 11 bases at J; junction bases unmatched: 10. The CDR3 covers 15 residues. Germline CDR1 is MDHEN and CDR2 is SYDVKM. This chain's CDR3 is CASSPLGTGGAAQHF. The CDR3 DNA follows: TGTGCCAGCAGTCCCCTCGGGACAGGGGGCGCAGCCCAGCATTTT.

CDR3 DNA sequence: TGTGCCAGCAGCCGACGGGAGTTCGGCACAGATACGCAGTATTTT. This gives the protein CASSRREFGTDTQYF. This chain links TRBV7-9 with TRBJ2-3; weak D call: TRBD2 (6 bases). The CDR3 covers 15 residues. V gave up 5 bases and J gave up 1 base, with 13 bases separating them. From germline, CDR1 is SEHNR and CDR2 FQNEAQ (reference sequence).

The chain links TRBV7-3 to TRBJ2-2; no definite D call. This CDR3 comprises 14 residues. V gave up 5 bases and J gave up 6 bases, with 13 bases separating them. CDR1 is SGHTA, CDR2 FQGTGA, per germline. The CDR3 DNA follows: TGTGCCAGCAGCGGCCCGGCGGTGGCCGGGGAGCTGTTTTTT. This codes for CASSGPAVAGELFF. Filled out from reference TRBV7-3 and TRBJ2-2, the complete variable domain reads GAGVSQTPSNKVTEKGKYVELRCDPISGHTALYWYRQSLGQGPEFLIYFQGTGAADDSGLPNDRFFAVRPEGSVSTLKIQRTERGDSAVYLCASSGPAVAGELFFGEGSRLTVL.

This clone appeared a few times. The rearrangement links TRBV9 to TRBJ2-3; D call uncertain. Trimming stripped 6 bases from V and 6 bases from J, with 17 bases between. The CDR3 loop spans 14 amino acids. The V gene's germline CDR1 is SGDLS and CDR2 YYNGEE. The DNA for the CDR3 is TGTGCCAGCACCAAAAACGCACTCTGGGATACGCAGTATTTT. It specifies CASTKNALWDTQYF.

The rearrangement joins TRBV5-1 to TRBJ1-5; 11 bases map to TRBD1. J lost 6 bases, V lost 4 bases, and 3 bases had no gene match. This CDR3 is built from 14 residues. Germline V gives CDR1 SGHRS, CDR2 YFSETQ. The chain's CDR3 is CASSIGTGGQPQHF. CDR3 nucleotides: TGCGCCAGCAGCATCGGGACAGGGGGTCAGCCCCAGCATTTT.

The chain recombines TRBV6-1 with TRBJ1-2; no reliable D call. V dropped 2 bases and J dropped 3 bases, with 7 bases sitting between them. Germline values: CDR1 MNHNS, CDR2 SASEGT. This CDR3 comprises 13 residues. The CDR3 DNA sequence: TGTGCCAGCAGTGAAAACCGGGACTATGGCTACACCTTC. Translated, it gives CASSENRDYGYTF.

The V and J genes are TRBV19 and TRBJ1-3, with a weak D call TRBD1 (5 bases). With 8 bases removed from V and 0 bases from J, the gap between germline ends came to 11 bases. The CDR3 has 14 residues. Germline CDR1 LNHDA, CDR2 SQIVND (reference sequence). The CDR3 sequence is CASDSGYSGNTIYF. CDR3 bases: TGTGCCAGTGACAGCGGCTACTCTGGAAACACCATATATTTT.

This clone came up once. The gene calls are TRBV4-2 and TRBJ2-2, with 7 nucleotides matching TRBD2. Germline CDR1 and CDR2: LGHNA and YNFKEQ. This CDR3 contains 19 residues. V was clipped by 3 bases and J by 11 bases; unmatched bases: 24. The CDR3 DNA sequence: TGTGCCAGCAGCCAGTCTGAGCGGGGCCGTCTTAAGTTTCAGGGAGAGCTGTTTTTT. Its protein product is CASSQSERGRLKFQGELFF.

The V call is TRBV7-2, the J call TRBJ2-1, with 7 bases identical to TRBD1. V shed 3 bases, J shed 9 bases, and the junction held 14 bases outside the gene matches. CDR3 length: 16 residues. Germline assignment: CDR1 SGHTA and CDR2 FQGNSA. Here the CDR3 DNA reads TGTGCCAGCAGCTTGAGCCGAGGGGGCCCAGAGGGTGAGCAGTTCTTC. Translation gives CASSLSRGGPEGEQFF.

This clone was detected only a few times. The rearrangement links TRBV2 to TRBJ2-5; D unresolved. Germline lookup yields CDR1 SNHLY and CDR2 FYNNEI. V was trimmed by 4 bases and J by 0 bases, leaving 12 bases between them. The CDR3 has 15 residues. The CDR3 DNA reads as TGTGCCAGCAGTGCAGCCGGGCCCCACCAAGAGACCCAGTACTTC. This codes for CASSAAGPHQETQYF.

The chain has TRBV5-1 and TRBJ1-6, with a tentative D call TRBD1 (6 bases). CDR3 length: 15 residues. With 3 bases removed from V and 8 bases from J, the gap between germline ends came to 15 bases. Germline assignment: CDR1 SGHRS and CDR2 YFSETQ. This chain's CDR3 is CASSWSQGTDSPLHF. CDR3 nucleotides: TGCGCCAGCAGCTGGTCACAGGGAACAGATTCACCCCTCCACTTT.

The gene calls are TRBV10-3 and TRBJ2-5, with 9 bases fitting TRBD2. Germline V CDR1 and CDR2: ENHRY, SYGVKD. The CDR3 contains 13 residues. The trim removed 7 bases at V and 3 bases at J, leaving 3 bases unmatched. The CDR3, as DNA: TGTGCCATCAAAGGGACTAGCAAAGAGACCCAGTACTTC. Encoded protein: CAIKGTSKETQYF.

V is TRBV5-4 and J is TRBJ2-2, with 7 bases fitting TRBD1. Germline V gene data show CDR1 as SGHNT and CDR2 as YYREEE (reference sequence). V was pared by 1 base and J by 1 base, with 7 bases of the junction left unmatched. The CDR3 is 17 amino acids. In DNA, the CDR3 is TGTGCCAGCAGCTTGCCCACAGGGGCCCTGAACACCGGGGAGCTGTTTTTT. Translation gives CASSLPTGALNTGELFF. The full variable domain, rest sourced from reference TRBV5-4 and TRBJ2-2, is ETGVTQSPTHLIKTRGQQVTLRCSSQSGHNTVSWYQQALGQGPQFIFQYYREEENGRGNFPPRFSGLQFPNYSSELNVNALELDDSALYLCASSLPTGALNTGELFFGEGSRLTVL.

In its sample, this clone was seen once. The chain links TRBV30 to TRBJ2-1, with TRBD2 matching 14 bases. V lost 2 bases to trimming and J lost 10 bases; unmatched junction nucleotides: 16. The CDR3 runs to 18 residues. CDR1 and CDR2 (germline): GTSNPN, SVGIG (reference sequence). CDR3 in amino acids: CAWSPPGTSGGPRREQFF. CDR3 sequence (DNA): TGTGCCTGGAGTCCCCCCGGGACTAGCGGGGGTCCTAGGAGGGAGCAGTTCTTC.

The chain carries TRBV6-5 and TRBJ1-5; a weak D match, TRBD1 (6 bases). Germline CDR1 reads MNHEY; CDR2 reads SVGAGI. This CDR3 region has 13 residues. Trimming took 6 bases from V and 7 from J, leaving 13 bases between them. CDR3 sequence reads: CASSPGVGQPQHF. DNA of the CDR3: TGTGCCAGCAGCCCAGGGGTCGGCCAGCCCCAGCATTTT.

The chain is built from TRBV5-6 and TRBJ1-3; D perhaps matches TRBD1 (5 bases). The CDR3 runs 13 residues. Germline V CDR1 and CDR2: SGHDT, YYEEEE. The ends were cut back, 2 bases at V and 7 bases at J, with 10 bases in the middle. CDR3 in amino acids: CASSLKGMNTIYF. DNA for the CDR3: TGTGCCAGCAGCTTAAAGGGGATGAACACCATATATTTT. The entire variable domain, with the rest obtained from reference TRBV5-6 and TRBJ1-3, is as follows: DAGVTQSPTHLIKTRGQQVTLRCSPKSGHDTVSWYQQALGQGPQFIFQYYEEEERQRGNFPDRFSGHQFPNYSSELNVNALLLGDSALYLCASSLKGMNTIYFGEGSWLTVV.

This clone came up a few times. This chain joins TRBV6-1 and TRBJ1-1; D gene ambiguous. Trimming shortened V by 4 bases and J by 1 base, and 10 bases separated the two germline ends. Germline V gene lookup returns CDR1 MNHNS and CDR2 SASEGT. The CDR3 spans 14 residues. CDR3 nucleotide sequence: TGTGCCAGCAGTGCTCGGGCGCAGAACACTGAAGCTTTCTTT. As protein: CASSARAQNTEAFF.